These 5 T cell receptor beta chains came from one sample sequenced in a study of T cell repertoires in cytomegalovirus infection. These TCRs are of unknown antigen specificity. TCRdb used MiXCR to reprocess the reads, holding one entry per CDR3 protein. This sample yields around 710,000 distinct CDR3 sequences, of which approximately 32% are seen a single time; around 12% belongs to the top ten. Sequencing used cultured CD8+ T cells from PBMCs, obtained from culture after CMV antigen stimulation. Source of these receptors: a human donor in good health (CMV status not recorded). Some clones in this sample may be carry-over from other donors' samples.

The rearrangement joins TRBV6-1 to TRBJ2-5; TRBD1 agrees at 10 bases. Germline-derived CDR1 and CDR2 are MNHNS and SASEGT. CDR3 size: 13 residues. V was pared by 5 bases and J by 6 bases, with 3 bases of the junction left unmatched. CDR3 region: CASSWDRGKTQYF. CDR3 coding DNA: TGTGCCAGCAGTTGGGACAGGGGAAAGACCCAGTACTTC.

This chain uses TRBV24-1 with TRBJ1-1, with 7 nucleotides matching TRBD1. The CDR3 consists of 12 residues. CDR1 is KGHDR and CDR2 is SFDVKD in the germline V gene. Germline trimming cut 5 bases from V and 9 bases from J; bases unmatched to any gene: 5. CDR3 bases: TGTGCCACCAGTGGCAGGGGGACTCAAGCTTTCTTT. This gives the protein CATSGRGTQAFF.

A few counts support this clonotype. The chain recombines TRBV12-3 or TRBV12-4 with TRBJ2-6; D unclear. Deletions cut 5 bases from V and 8 bases from J, with 7 bases between. The CDR3 has 12 residues. CDR3 in amino acids: CASSGATNVLTF. The CDR3 DNA sequence: TGTGCCAGCAGTGGCGCGACCAACGTCCTGACTTTC.

The V and J genes are TRBV4-1 and TRBJ1-1; the D is unclear. The CDR3 totals 15 residues. The V end was cut by 0 bases, the J end by 3 bases, with 11 bases between. Per germline, CDR1 MGHRA and CDR2 YSYEKL. Here the CDR3 DNA reads TGCGCCAGCAGCCAAGATCCGGGCACCTACACTGAAGCTTTCTTT. Encoded protein: CASSQDPGTYTEAFF.

This clonotype showed up many times. The chain carries TRBV18 and TRBJ2-1, with D perhaps being TRBD1 or TRBD2 (5 bases each). The CDR3 has 13 amino acids. V shed 2 bases and J shed 8 bases, with 10 bases lying between them. Germline assignment: CDR1 KGHSH and CDR2 LQKENI. The CDR3 sequence is CASSPEGWHEQFF. The DNA for the CDR3 is TGTGCCAGCTCACCAGAGGGGTGGCATGAGCAGTTCTTC.